The 2 T cell receptor beta chains presented below share a single source sample, sequenced in a study of cytomegalovirus exposure and HLA in healthy donors. The PCR used 60 Vbeta and 13 Jbeta primers. Data came from immunoSEQ multiplex PCR; TCRdb stores just in-frame clones and leaves some out. This sample has more than 150,000 clones, with 75% to 85% found just once. The sample consisted of PBMCs. These receptor sequences come from a boy aged 5-17 years in good health and CMV-seronegative.

The chain recombines TRBV18 with TRBJ2-7; D gene ambiguous. Looked up from germline, CDR1 is KGHSH and CDR2 is LQKENI. This CDR3 is 14 amino acids long. Between the trimmed V and J ends, which lost 4 bases and 6 bases, there was a span of 16 bases. The CDR3 DNA follows: TGTGCCAGCTCACTTCGCGACGACACTTCCGAGCAGTACTTC. Protein: CASSLRDDTSEQYF. The variable domain in full, with the rest retrieved from reference TRBV18 and TRBJ2-7, is NAGVMQNPRHLVRRRGQEARLRCSPMKGHSHVYWYRQLPEEGLKFMVYLQKENIIDESGMPKERFSAEFPKEGPSILRIQQVVRGDSAAYFCASSLRDDTSEQYFGPGTRLTVT.

The V gene is TRBV11-2, the J gene TRBJ2-5, with D possibly TRBD1 on 5 matching bases. The J call may be wrong; the DNA end is better matched by TRBJ2-7. CDR1 is SGHAT and CDR2 is FQNNGV in the germline V gene. This CDR3 has 15 residues. The CDR3 spells CASSLEGQGIDEQYF. CDR3 sequence (DNA): TGTGCCAGCAGCTTAGAGGGCCAGGGAATTGACGAGCAGTACTTC.